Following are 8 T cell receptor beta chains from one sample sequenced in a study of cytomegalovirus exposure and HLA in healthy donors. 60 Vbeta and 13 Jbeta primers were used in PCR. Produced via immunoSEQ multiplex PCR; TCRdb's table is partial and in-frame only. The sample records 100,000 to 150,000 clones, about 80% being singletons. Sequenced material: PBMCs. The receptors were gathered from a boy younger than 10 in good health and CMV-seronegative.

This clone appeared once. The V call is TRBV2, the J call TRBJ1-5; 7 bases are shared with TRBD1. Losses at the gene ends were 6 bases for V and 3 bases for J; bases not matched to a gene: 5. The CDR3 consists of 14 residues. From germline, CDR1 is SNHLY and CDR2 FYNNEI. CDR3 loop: CASSRDSPNQPQHF. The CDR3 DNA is TGTGCCAGCAGCAGGGACAGCCCCAATCAGCCCCAGCATTTT.

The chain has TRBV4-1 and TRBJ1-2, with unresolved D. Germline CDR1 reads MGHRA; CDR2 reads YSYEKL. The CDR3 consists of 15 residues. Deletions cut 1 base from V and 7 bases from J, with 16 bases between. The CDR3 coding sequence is TGCGCCAGCAGCCAAGTGGGTCGGGGTTATTCTGGCTACACCTTC. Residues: CASSQVGRGYSGYTF.

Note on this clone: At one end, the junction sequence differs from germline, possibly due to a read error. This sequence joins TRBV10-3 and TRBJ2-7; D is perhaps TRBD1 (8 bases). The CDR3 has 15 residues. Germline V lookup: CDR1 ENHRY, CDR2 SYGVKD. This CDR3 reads CASSYRTGRDYEQYF. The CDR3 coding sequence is TGTGCCAGCAGTTACAGGACAGGGAGGGACTACGAGCAGTACTTC.

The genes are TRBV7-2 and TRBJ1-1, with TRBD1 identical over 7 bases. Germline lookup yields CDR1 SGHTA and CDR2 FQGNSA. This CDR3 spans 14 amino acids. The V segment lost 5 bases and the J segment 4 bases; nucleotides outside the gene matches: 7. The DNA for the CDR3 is TGTGCCAGCAGCCCCCCCAGGGGGAGCACTGAAGCTTTCTTT. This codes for CASSPPRGSTEAFF.

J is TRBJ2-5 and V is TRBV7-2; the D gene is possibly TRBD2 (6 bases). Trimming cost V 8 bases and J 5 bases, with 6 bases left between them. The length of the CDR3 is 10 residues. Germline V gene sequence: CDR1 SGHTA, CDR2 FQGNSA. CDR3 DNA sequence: TGTGCCAGCCGGGGGGAGACCCAGTACTTC. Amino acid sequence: CASRGETQYF.

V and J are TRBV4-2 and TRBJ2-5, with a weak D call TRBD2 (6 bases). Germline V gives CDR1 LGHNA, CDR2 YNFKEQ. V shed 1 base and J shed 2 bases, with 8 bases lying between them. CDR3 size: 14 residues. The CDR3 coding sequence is TGTGCCAGCAGCCAAGCTAGCGCTCAAGAGACCCAGTACTTC. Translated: CASSQASAQETQYF.

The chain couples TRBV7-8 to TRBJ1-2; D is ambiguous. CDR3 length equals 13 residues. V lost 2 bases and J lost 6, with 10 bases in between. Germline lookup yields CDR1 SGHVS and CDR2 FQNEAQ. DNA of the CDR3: TGTGCCAGCAGCTTATACGGGGAGGATGGCTACACCTTC. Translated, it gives CASSLYGEDGYTF.

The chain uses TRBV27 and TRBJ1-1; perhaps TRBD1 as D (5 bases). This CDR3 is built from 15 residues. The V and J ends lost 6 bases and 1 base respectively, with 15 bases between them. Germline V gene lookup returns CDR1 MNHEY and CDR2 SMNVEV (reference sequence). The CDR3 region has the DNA TGTGCCAGCAGCTTGGGGGGGTCGACGAACACTGAAGCTTTCTTT. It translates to CASSLGGSTNTEAFF.